Below, one T cell receptor (beta chain) is given with its context. This record comes from a study of control samples from healthy donors and cancer patients. Assay: immunoSEQ multiplex PCR; the TCRdb copy retains only in-frame clones and omits some. The table records tens of thousands of clones, 70% to 85% of them present only once. This clonotype was obtained from a man aged 55 to 70 with head and neck cancer. What was sequenced was PBMCs.

The CDR3 region is CASSASRARRDGPTDTQYF. For the CDR3, the DNA is TGTGCCAGCAGTGCCTCCCGAGCCCGACGGGACGGCCCCACAGATACGCAGTATTTT. V gene TRBV6-1 combines with J gene TRBJ2-3; perhaps D is TRBD1 or TRBD2 (5 bases each). There are 19 residues in the CDR3. V gave up 4 bases and J gave up 2 bases, with 25 bases separating them. Germline loops: CDR1 MNHNS, CDR2 SASEGT.